One and the same sample provided the 24 T cell receptor beta chains below, sequenced in a study of cytomegalovirus exposure and HLA in healthy donors. Researchers ran the PCR with 60 Vbeta and 13 Jbeta primers. TCRdb's copy holds only in-frame clones and misses some; the assay was immunoSEQ multiplex PCR. The sample has under 250,000 clones, more than 75% seen once. Sequencing used PBMCs. These receptors came from a male donor in good health and CMV-seronegative.

In this sample, this clone turned up once. The rearrangement links TRBV2 to TRBJ1-3; D perhaps matches TRBD1 (6 bases). In germline, CDR1 is SNHLY, CDR2 FYNNEI. The CDR3 spans 12 residues. The ends were cut back, 6 bases at V and 4 bases at J, with 7 bases in the middle. The CDR3 region is CASSGQGNTIYF. CDR3 coding DNA: TGTGCCAGCAGCGGACAGGGAAACACCATATATTTT. Filled out from reference TRBV2 and TRBJ1-3, the complete variable domain reads EPEVTQTPSHQVTQMGQEVILRCVPISNHLYFYWYRQILGQKVEFLVSFYNNEISEKSEIFDDQFSVERPDGSNFTLKIRSTKLEDSAMYFCASSGQGNTIYFGEGSWLTVV.

The V gene is TRBV2, the J gene TRBJ2-7; possible D gene TRBD1, 5 bases. With 8 bases removed from V and 3 bases from J, the gap between germline ends came to 8 bases. The length of the CDR3 is 11 residues. Germline V gene data show CDR1 as SNHLY and CDR2 as FYNNEI. CDR3 region: CASGQFYEQYF. CDR3 DNA sequence: TGTGCCAGCGGACAATTCTACGAGCAGTACTTC.

The chain recombines TRBV27 with TRBJ1-4; D may be TRBD1 (6 bases). Per the germline V gene, CDR1 is MNHEY and CDR2 is SMNVEV (reference sequence). The CDR3 runs 14 residues. The CDR3 spells CASRRLGGQEKLFF. DNA for the CDR3: TGTGCTTCAAGACGGCTGGGTGGACAGGAAAAACTGTTTTTT.

J is TRBJ1-2 and V is TRBV2, with 9 bases aligning to TRBD1. There are 13 residues in the CDR3. The germline V gene has CDR1 SNHLY and CDR2 FYNNEI. Trimming at V came to 7 bases and at J to 5 bases, leaving 5 bases not matched to a gene. The CDR3 spells CASKETGGYGYTF. DNA of the CDR3: TGTGCCAGCAAAGAGACAGGGGGATATGGCTACACCTTC.

V is TRBV6-5 and J is TRBJ1-1; D may be TRBD1 (5 bases). Trimming removed 7 bases at V and 1 base at J, with 10 bases between. The CDR3 length is 13 residues. CDR1 is MNHEY, CDR2 SVGAGI, per germline. This CDR3 reads CASTLGQNTEAFF. CDR3 coding DNA: TGTGCCAGCACCCTAGGACAGAACACTGAAGCTTTCTTT.

J is TRBJ1-2 and V is TRBV6-5, with 10 bases aligning to TRBD1. CDR3 length: 15 residues. The V gene end was trimmed by 0 bases and the J gene end by 6 bases; junction bases not matched to a gene: 4. Per germline, CDR1 MNHEY and CDR2 SVGAGI. Written as DNA, the CDR3 is TGTGCCAGCAGTTACTCGACCGGGACAGGGGATGGCTACACCTTC. Its protein is CASSYSTGTGDGYTF.

The chain carries TRBV6-6 and TRBJ1-2; no clear D. The CDR3 runs 13 residues. V was pared by 6 bases and J by 4 bases, with 12 bases between. In germline, CDR1 is MNHNY, CDR2 SVGAGI (reference sequence). The CDR3 protein is CASSPQISYGYTF. Here the CDR3 DNA reads TGTGCCAGCAGCCCCCAGATATCCTATGGCTACACCTTC.

V is TRBV15 and J is TRBJ2-2; D is perhaps TRBD2 (7 bases). The germline V and J ends were trimmed by 9 bases and 5 bases, with 13 bases remaining between them. This CDR3 is built from 13 residues. Germline V gene lookup returns CDR1 LNHNV and CDR2 YYDKDF (reference sequence). The CDR3 DNA follows: TGTGCCACAGGGGGGGCGGGGACCGGGGAGCTGTTTTTT. Its translation: CATGGAGTGELFF.

The chain recombines TRBV7-3 with TRBJ1-5, with TRBD1 identical over 9 bases. The CDR3 is made up of 18 amino acids. In germline, CDR1 is SGHTA, CDR2 FQGTGA. V was pared by 2 bases and J by 6 bases, with 14 bases of the junction left unmatched. The CDR3 spells CASSLRHRDREGLQPQHF. The CDR3 coding sequence is TGTGCCAGCAGCTTACGACACCGGGACAGGGAAGGGCTTCAGCCCCAGCATTTT.

The chain uses TRBV7-8 and TRBJ2-4, with D tentatively TRBD1 (5 bases). This CDR3 is 16 amino acids long. V lost 1 base to trimming and J lost 0 bases, with 10 bases between them. Germline V gives CDR1 SGHVS, CDR2 FQNEAQ. The CDR3 DNA sequence: TGTGCCAGCAGCTTAGGGGGCAGCCTAGCCAAAAACATTCAGTACTTC. Translating it yields CASSLGGSLAKNIQYF.

This chain uses TRBV13 with TRBJ2-1; 7 bases align to TRBD2. CDR3 length: 15 amino acids. Germline CDR1 is PRHDT and CDR2 is FYEKMQ (reference sequence). Unmatched junction bases numbered 14, after V lost 7 bases and J lost 8 bases. The CDR3, as DNA: TGTGCCAGCACCCTAGCGGTCCCCGGGAGGTATGAGCAGTTCTTC. It translates to CASTLAVPGRYEQFF.

The chain carries TRBV29-1 and TRBJ2-7, with 8 bases identical to TRBD1. Germline values: CDR1 SQVTM, CDR2 ANQGSEA. With V trimmed by 0 bases and J by 7 bases, 5 bases remained unmatched. The CDR3 loop spans 13 amino acids. The CDR3 region has the DNA TGCAGCGTTGAAGAAAGACAGGGGCGGGAGCAGTACTTC. Its protein is CSVEERQGREQYF.

V is TRBV23-1 and J is TRBJ1-2; TRBD1 might be the D (6 bases). TRBV23-1 is an open reading frame whose function is uncertain. Trimming took 3 bases from V and 6 from J, leaving 17 bases between them. The CDR3 spans 15 residues. The CDR3 nucleotides read TGCGCCAGCAGTCACCGAGCTACAGGGAGCCATGGCTACACCTTC. It codes for CASSHRATGSHGYTF.

This sequence joins TRBV7-6 and TRBJ2-7; 12 bases map to TRBD2. The V and J ends lost 5 bases and 3 bases, in that order; junction bases with no gene match: 5. This CDR3 spans 15 amino acids. Germline V gene sequence: CDR1 SGHVS, CDR2 FNYEAQ. The CDR3 spells CASSPGLAGLYEQYF. CDR3 DNA: TGTGCCAGCAGCCCCGGACTAGCGGGACTCTACGAGCAGTACTTC.

V usage is TRBV25-1 and J usage is TRBJ2-7; D is perhaps TRBD2 (5 bases). CDR1 and CDR2 from the germline V gene are MGHDK and SYGVNS. V lost 2 bases, J lost 7 bases, and 15 bases lay in between. This CDR3 region has 14 residues. The CDR3 region has the DNA TGTGCCAGCAGTGAACTAACTAGAGATATGGAGCAGTACTTC. Protein sequence: CASSELTRDMEQYF.

CDR3 DNA: TGCAGCGTTAGACAGGGGGTGGACGAGCAGTACTTC. Protein sequence: CSVRQGVDEQYF. The gene calls are TRBV29-1 and TRBJ2-7, with 9 bases identical to TRBD1. Germline values: CDR1 SQVTM, CDR2 ANQGSEA. Losses at the gene ends were 5 bases for V and 5 bases for J; bases not matched to a gene: 4. The CDR3 extends over 12 amino acids.

The CDR3 protein is CASSPRGQGGTYEQYF. Here the CDR3 DNA reads TGTGCCAGCAGTCCCAGGGGACAGGGGGGTACCTACGAGCAGTACTTC. The chain couples TRBV27 to TRBJ2-7; 11 bases line up with TRBD1. The V segment lost 5 bases and the J segment 2 bases; nucleotides outside the gene matches: 8. The CDR3 is 16 amino acids. Germline V gene lookup returns CDR1 MNHEY and CDR2 SMNVEV (reference sequence).

A word on this clone: The junction departs from the called germline gene at one end, perhaps through a read error. The chain uses TRBV7-9 and TRBJ2-2, with D possibly TRBD2 on 6 matching bases. Germline CDR1 SEHNR, CDR2 FQNEAQ (reference sequence). This CDR3 has 16 amino acids. DNA of the CDR3: TGTTCCAGCAGCTCCGGGACTCTTGCGAACACCGGGGAGCTGTTTTTT. The encoded protein is CSSSSGTLANTGELFF.

The chain carries TRBV5-1 and TRBJ2-7; 7 nucleotides line up with TRBD2. V was pared by 4 bases and J by 0 bases, with 7 bases of the junction left unmatched. The CDR3 spans 15 residues. Germline V gene lookup returns CDR1 SGHRS and CDR2 YFSETQ. The CDR3 DNA reads TGCGCCAGCAGCCTGGGGGGGGGTGTCTCCTACGAGCAGTACTTC. It specifies CASSLGGGVSYEQYF.

This clone appeared once. The genes are TRBV6-1 and TRBJ1-5, with unresolved D. The CDR3 extends over 15 amino acids. The ends were cut back, 3 bases at V and 2 bases at J, with 11 bases in the middle. Germline V gene lookup returns CDR1 MNHNS and CDR2 SASEGT. CDR3 bases: TGTGCCAGCAGTGAGTCTCGGGAACGCAATCAGCCCCAGCATTTT. Encoded protein: CASSESRERNQPQHF.

On this clone itself: This sample also contains other DNA sequences that code for the same CDR3. The chain employs TRBV13 and TRBJ2-7; 10 bases map to TRBD1. V was pared by 8 bases and J by 3 bases, with 4 bases of the junction left unmatched. Per the germline V gene, CDR1 is PRHDT and CDR2 is FYEKMQ (reference sequence). CDR3 length: 13 amino acids. The CDR3 DNA reads as TGTGCCAGCCGCCGGGACAGGGGCTACGAGCAGTACTTC. Translation: CASRRDRGYEQYF.

This clone was counted a single time. In nucleotides, the CDR3 is TGTGCCAGCAGGCACCGACTAGCGAGGGGCGGCGAGCAGTACTTC. This codes for CASRHRLARGGEQYF. The rearrangement links TRBV28 to TRBJ2-7; 8 nucleotides align to TRBD2. The CDR3 contains 15 residues. With 6 bases clipped from V and 6 bases from J, the junction kept 13 bases outside the gene matches. Germline lookup yields CDR1 MDHEN and CDR2 SYDVKM.

The chain employs TRBV4-2 and TRBJ2-1, with 9 bases matching TRBD2. Trimming took 0 bases from V and 5 from J; bases not matched to a gene: 8. This CDR3 is built from 17 residues. Per germline, CDR1 LGHNA and CDR2 YNFKEQ. The CDR3 sequence: CASSQEWFAGGDNEQFF. CDR3 in DNA: TGTGCCAGCAGCCAAGAATGGTTCGCGGGAGGGGACAATGAGCAGTTCTTC.

The V and J genes are TRBV27 and TRBJ2-5; possibly TRBD2 for D (5 bases). The end of the DNA fits TRBJ2-7 better, so the J call may be wrong. Germline CDR1 and CDR2: MNHEY and SMNVEV (reference sequence). The CDR3 extends over 14 amino acids. The CDR3 nucleotides are TGTGCCAGCAGGAAAAGCGAGGGATTTTACGAGCAGTACTTC. Its protein is CASRKSEGFYEQYF.